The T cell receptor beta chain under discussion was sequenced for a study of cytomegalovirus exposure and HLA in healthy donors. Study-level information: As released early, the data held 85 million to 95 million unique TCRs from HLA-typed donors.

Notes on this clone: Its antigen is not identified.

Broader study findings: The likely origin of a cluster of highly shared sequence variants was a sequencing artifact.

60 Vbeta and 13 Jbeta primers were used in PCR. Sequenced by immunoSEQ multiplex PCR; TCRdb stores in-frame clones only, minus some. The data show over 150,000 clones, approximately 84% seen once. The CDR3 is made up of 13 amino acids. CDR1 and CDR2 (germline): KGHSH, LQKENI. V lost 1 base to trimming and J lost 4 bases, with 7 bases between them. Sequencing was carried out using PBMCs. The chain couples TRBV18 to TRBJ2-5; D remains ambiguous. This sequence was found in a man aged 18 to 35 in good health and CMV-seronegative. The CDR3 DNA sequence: TGTGCCAGCTCACCACTAGCCAGAGAGACCCAGTACTTC. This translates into CASSPLARETQYF.